This TCR beta chain was sequenced for a study of persistence of HIV-infected CD4 T cells. Findings and limits, study-wide: Rare CMV-responding cells carrying HIV-1 proviruses were not analyzed separately for TCR. TCR oligoclonality correlated with proviral oligoclonality in the same sorted populations.

There are 15 residues in the CDR3. Germline V gene lookup returns CDR1 SGHKS and CDR2 YYEKEE (reference sequence). Trimming shortened V by 0 bases and J by 6 bases, and 10 bases separated the two germline ends. The libraries were made with immunoSEQ version 4 in survey mode. Template was genomic DNA at around 9.7 ng/uL, with up to about 1 ug used per sample. The method was immunoSEQ multiplex PCR; TCRdb's version includes in-frame clones alone and lacks a portion of them. The data contain about 40,000 clones, roughly 87% of them singletons. Of note for this clone: The antigen is not known.

This nonspecific control used anti-CD3/anti-CD28 bead stimulation of CD4+ T cells. Responding CD4+ T cells were sorted by upregulation of both CD40 ligand and CD69. CD8-depleted PBMCs were stimulated 18 hours with anti-CD28/CD49d costimulation, CD40-blocking antibody and enfuvirtide. The input for sequencing was CD4+ T cells sorted from PBMCs after approximately 20-hour stimulation, taken from a patient who received antiretroviral therapy. The receptor comes from an adult man with HIV who was CMV-seropositive. The J gene is TRBJ1-6, the V gene TRBV5-5; perhaps TRBD1 as D (5 bases). This CDR3 reads CASSLGGVGNSPLHF. DNA for the CDR3: TGTGCCAGCAGCTTGGGGGGCGTGGGTAATTCACCCCTCCACTTT.